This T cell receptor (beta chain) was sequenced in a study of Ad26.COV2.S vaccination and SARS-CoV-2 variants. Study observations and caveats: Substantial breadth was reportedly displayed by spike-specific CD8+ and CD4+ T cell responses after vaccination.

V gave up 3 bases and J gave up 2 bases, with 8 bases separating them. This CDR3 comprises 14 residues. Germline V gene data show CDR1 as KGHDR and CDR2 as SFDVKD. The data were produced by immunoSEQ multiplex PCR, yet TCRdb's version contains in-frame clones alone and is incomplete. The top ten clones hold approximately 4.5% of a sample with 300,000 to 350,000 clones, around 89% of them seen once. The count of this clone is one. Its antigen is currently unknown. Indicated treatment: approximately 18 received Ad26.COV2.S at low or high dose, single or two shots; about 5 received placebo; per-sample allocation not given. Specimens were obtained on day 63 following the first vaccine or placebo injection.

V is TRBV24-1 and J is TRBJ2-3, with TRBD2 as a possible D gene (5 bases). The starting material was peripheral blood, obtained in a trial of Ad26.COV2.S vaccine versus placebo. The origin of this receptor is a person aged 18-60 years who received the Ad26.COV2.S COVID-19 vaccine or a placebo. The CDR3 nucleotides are TGTGCCACCAGTGATCCGGGATCCACAGATACGCAGTATTTT. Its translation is CATSDPGSTDTQYF.